The 10 T cell receptor beta chains in this list originate from one sample, sequenced in a study of beta chain features in type 1 diabetes. Broader study findings: In every one of the four CD4+ subsets, TCRB CDR3s were moderately but significantly shorter in Type 1 diabetes patients.

Antigens for these TCRs are unknown. Sequenced material consisted of expressed TCRB transcripts (all of the isolated RNA was reverse transcribed). TCRdb's table, derived via immunoSEQ multiplex PCR, lists solely in-frame clones and lacks some. This sample has about 140,000 clones, with around 13% found just once. The sequencing sample was made of central memory CD4+ T cells from blood. The receptors stem from a man aged 18 to 29 with type 1 diabetes.

Only a few counts were recorded for this clone. Other DNA sequences in this specimen translate into the identical CDR3. The rearrangement links TRBV7-2 to TRBJ1-2; D is unclear. The CDR3 covers 12 residues. Germline assignment: CDR1 SGHTA and CDR2 FQGNSA. V was pared by 2 bases and J by 4 bases, with 5 bases between. The CDR3 sequence: CASSLLGYGYTF. CDR3 in DNA: TGTGCCAGCAGCTTATTAGGCTATGGCTACACCTTC.

The genes are TRBV7-2 and TRBJ1-1; D is perhaps TRBD1 (5 bases). The length of the CDR3 is 16 residues. The ends were cut back, 0 bases at V and 2 bases at J, with 13 bases in the middle. CDR1 and CDR2 from the germline V gene are SGHTA and FQGNSA. CDR3 in DNA: TGTGCCAGCAGCTTAGCGGGGGGACTGCCCAACACTGAAGCTTTCTTT. It encodes CASSLAGGLPNTEAFF.

V is TRBV2 and J is TRBJ1-2; TRBD1 matches 8 bases. V lost 7 bases, J lost 0 bases, and 4 bases stayed unmatched. The CDR3 length is 14 residues. Germline CDR1 and CDR2: SNHLY and FYNNEI. This chain's CDR3 is CASNGQGANYGYTF. CDR3 DNA sequence: TGTGCCAGCAATGGACAGGGAGCTAACTATGGCTACACCTTC.

This clone was counted many times. The V call is TRBV4-2, the J call TRBJ1-5, with D possibly being TRBD1 (6 bases). Germline V gene sequence: CDR1 LGHNA, CDR2 YNFKEQ. This CDR3 has 15 amino acids. V shed 0 bases and J shed 1 base, with 7 bases lying between them. Here the CDR3 DNA reads TGTGCCAGCAGCCAAGAAGGGACAAGCAATCAGCCCCAGCATTTT. Encoded protein: CASSQEGTSNQPQHF.

The chain uses TRBV10-3 and TRBJ1-1; TRBD1 is a possible D gene (5 bases). V shed 0 bases and J shed 1 base, with 9 bases lying between them. From germline, CDR1 is ENHRY and CDR2 SYGVKD. The CDR3 has 15 amino acids. The CDR3 reads CAISESGGSNTEAFF. CDR3 sequence (DNA): TGTGCCATCAGTGAGTCCGGGGGGTCGAACACTGAAGCTTTCTTT.

V is TRBV28 and J is TRBJ2-3; tentatively, D is TRBD2 (5 bases). The CDR3 is 16 amino acids. V lost 6 bases and J lost 1, with 17 bases in between. CDR1 is MDHEN and CDR2 is SYDVKM in the germline V gene. CDR3 bases: TGTGCCAGCAGACAACAGAAATTGAGGGGCACAGATACGCAGTATTTT. Its protein is CASRQQKLRGTDTQYF.

This clone has a handful of counts. The rearrangement links TRBV11-3 to TRBJ2-7; 8 bases are shared with TRBD2. CDR3 length: 14 residues. V gave up 3 bases and J gave up 5 bases; unmatched junction bases: 6. Germline CDR1 and CDR2: SGHNT and YENEEA. The CDR3 coding sequence is TGTGCCAGCAGCTTGAGTGGACTAGCTAACGAGCAGTACTTC. Protein: CASSLSGLANEQYF.

The chain links TRBV5-1 to TRBJ2-1; 8 bases are shared with TRBD2. The germline V gene encodes CDR1 SGHRS and CDR2 YFSETQ. Trimming removed 3 bases from V and 5 bases from J; junction bases left unmatched: 4. The CDR3 has 14 amino acids. CDR3 bases: TGCGCCAGCAGCTGGCGGGGGGAACACAATGAGCAGTTCTTC. Translated, it gives CASSWRGEHNEQFF.

This clone has just a few counts. CDR3: CASSMRIMRGPNTGELFF. The CDR3 region has the DNA TGTGCCAGTAGTATGAGGATCATGAGGGGTCCCAACACCGGGGAGCTGTTTTTT. The chain links TRBV19 to TRBJ2-2; D is tentatively TRBD1 or TRBD2 (5 bases each). Looked up from germline, CDR1 is LNHDA and CDR2 is SQIVND (reference sequence). There are 18 residues in the CDR3. Between the trimmed V and J ends, which lost 3 bases and 2 bases, there was a span of 19 bases.

The chain combines TRBV28 with TRBJ2-4; 9 bases align to TRBD1. This CDR3 comprises 17 residues. The trim removed 2 bases at V and 0 bases at J, leaving 5 bases unmatched. Germline CDR1 and CDR2: MDHEN and SYDVKM. CDR3 sequence reads: CASSLLGQGLAKNIQYF. The CDR3 DNA is TGTGCCAGCAGTTTACTCGGACAGGGGCTAGCCAAAAACATTCAGTACTTC.